A single sample is the source of the 11 T cell receptor beta chains below, sequenced in a study of response to subunit inactivated influenza vaccine. TCRdb re-called the RT-PCR reads with MiXCR, one entry per CDR3 protein. The sample carries some 180,000 distinct CDR3 sequences, around 9% recorded once. Here the sequenced sample was non-naive T cells sorted from PBMCs, taken on the day of vaccination. The receptors come from a man aged 50 to 60 who received an inactivated influenza vaccine.

This clonotype was seen ten or more times. CDR3: CASSPSGTSNNQQFF. The CDR3 DNA reads TGTGCCAGCAGCCCCTCAGGGACTAGCAATAATCAGCAGTTCTTC. V is TRBV9 and J is TRBJ2-1, with 9 bases matching TRBD2. V lost 4 bases, J lost 11 bases, and 13 bases stayed unmatched. The CDR3 extends over 15 amino acids. Germline CDR1 and CDR2: SGDLS and YYNGEE.

This clonotype was detected ten times or more. The chain has TRBV12-3 or TRBV12-4 and TRBJ2-1, with unresolved D. There are 10 residues in the CDR3. V was trimmed by 6 bases and J by 9 bases, leaving 6 bases between them. The chain's CDR3 is CASSSIEQFF. CDR3 DNA: TGTGCCAGCAGCTCCATTGAGCAGTTCTTC.

This clonotype was recorded many times. V is TRBV5-1 and J is TRBJ2-7; D might be TRBD1 or TRBD2, each matching 5 bases. The CDR3 contains 15 residues. From germline, CDR1 is SGHRS and CDR2 YFSETQ. Trimming pared 0 bases from V and 3 bases from J, leaving 13 bases between. CDR3 DNA: TGCGCCAGCAGCTTGGAATGGGCAGGGAGCTACGAGCAGTACTTC. It yields the protein CASSLEWAGSYEQYF. The full variable domain, with the rest looked up from reference TRBV5-1 and TRBJ2-7, is KAGVTQTPRYLIKTRGQQVTLSCSPISGHRSVSWYQQTPGQGLQFLFEYFSETQRNKGNFPGRFSGRQFSNSRSEMNVSTLELGDSALYLCASSLEWAGSYEQYFGPGTRLTVT.

This sequence joins TRBV3-1 and TRBJ2-1; TRBD1 matches at 9 bases. Unmatched junction bases numbered 8, after V lost 1 base and J lost 10 bases. The CDR3 spans 15 residues. Germline CDR1 LGHDT, CDR2 YNNKEL (reference sequence). CDR3 bases: TGTGCCAGCAGCCAAGCAGGGACAGGGCGTGGGGAGCAGTTCTTC. Translating gives CASSQAGTGRGEQFF.

This sequence joins TRBV11-2 and TRBJ2-6; the match to TRBD2 covers 11 bases. The ends lost 2 bases at V and 1 base at J; junction bases unmatched: 4. The V gene's germline CDR1 is SGHAT and CDR2 FQNNGV. The CDR3 covers 18 residues. This CDR3 reads CASSLNSGRASGANVLTF. For the CDR3, the DNA is TGTGCCAGCAGCTTAAATAGCGGGAGGGCTTCTGGGGCCAACGTCCTGACTTTC.

The chain employs TRBV20-1 and TRBJ1-5, with D possibly TRBD1 on 6 matching bases. Looked up from germline, CDR1 is DFQATT and CDR2 is SNEGSKA (reference sequence). CDR3 length: 13 residues. V was trimmed by 4 bases and J by 5 bases, leaving 12 bases between them. DNA for the CDR3: TGCAGTGCTAAGTGGGGGCAGGATCAGCCCCAGCATTTT. It encodes CSAKWGQDQPQHF.

Only a few counts were recorded for this clonotype. The V gene is TRBV4-1, the J gene TRBJ1-1; D is unresolved. The CDR3 is 16 residues long. Trimming took off 4 bases at V and 1 base at J, with 16 bases between the two ends. CDR1 and CDR2 from the germline V gene are MGHRA and YSYEKL. The CDR3 sequence: CASSLSTTGRNTEAFF. The CDR3 DNA sequence: TGCGCCAGCAGCCTAAGTACGACCGGCAGGAACACTGAAGCTTTCTTT.

The chain recombines TRBV20-1 with TRBJ1-5; 8 nucleotides agree with TRBD1. Germline-derived CDR1 and CDR2 are DFQATT and SNEGSKA (reference sequence). J was trimmed by 2 bases and V by 2 bases; bases with no gene match: 5. The CDR3 extends over 15 amino acids. DNA for the CDR3: TGCAGTGCTAGACCTCAGGGGGCTGGCAATCAGCCCCAGCATTTT. It specifies CSARPQGAGNQPQHF.

Ten or more counts support this clonotype. The chain uses TRBV2 and TRBJ1-1, with D unclear. V gave up 7 bases and J gave up 1 base, with 10 bases separating them. The germline V gene has CDR1 SNHLY and CDR2 FYNNEI. The CDR3 has 13 residues. This CDR3 reads CASTVVENTEAFF. DNA of the CDR3: TGTGCCAGCACCGTGGTGGAGAACACTGAAGCTTTCTTT.

This chain uses TRBV4-3 with TRBJ1-1; no clear D. V was clipped by 2 bases and J by 1 base, with 5 bases between them. This CDR3 has 13 amino acids. CDR1 LGHNA and CDR2 YSLEER come from the germline V gene. The CDR3 sequence: CASSQMGNTEAFF. DNA for the CDR3: TGCGCCAGCAGCCAAATGGGGAACACTGAAGCTTTCTTT.

The chain joins TRBV28 to TRBJ2-7, with 7 positions matching TRBD1. Germline CDR1 reads MDHEN; CDR2 reads SYDVKM. V was pared by 5 bases and J by 0 bases, with 7 bases of the junction left unmatched. This CDR3 has 15 amino acids. The CDR3 sequence is CASSRSTGTSYEQYF. As DNA, the CDR3 is TGTGCCAGCAGTCGGTCGACAGGGACCTCCTACGAGCAGTACTTC.